These T cell receptor beta chains were read from a single sample in a study of CD8 T cells in Susac syndrome. TCRdb re-called the immunoSEQ multiplex PCR reads through MiXCR, storing one row per CDR3 protein. The profile shows some 170,000 distinct CDR3 sequences, approximately 92% of them singletons. The sequencing input was CD4+ T cells from PBMCs. The receptor source for this set is a human donor in good health. Each CDR3 is given with its conserved first and last residue. The order of the fields is D gene, V gene, J gene, clone size, CDR3 DNA, CDR3 protein. The D gene is left open where the match is weak. Size is stated for part of the rows, as once, few or many counts, or as a class when the clone is expanded.

D: NA; V: TRBV7-9; J: TRBJ1-2; size: NA; DNA: TGTGCCAGCAGTGAAGTCCGGGACGGTTATGGCTACACCTTC; CDR3: CASSEVRDGYGYTF
D: NA; V: TRBV2; J: TRBJ1-2; size: once; DNA: TGTGCCAGCCGCCTCTATGGCTACACCTTC; CDR3: CASRLYGYTF
D: NA; V: TRBV11-2; J: TRBJ1-1; size: NA; DNA: TGTGCCAGCAGCTTAGATTCGACTGAAGCTTTCTTT; CDR3: CASSLDSTEAFF
D: NA; V: TRBV12-3/TRBV12-4; J: TRBJ1-2; size: NA; DNA: TGTGCCAGCAGTTTAGAGGCAGGAGGCTACACCTTC; CDR3: CASSLEAGGYTF
D: TRBD2; V: TRBV7-3; J: TRBJ2-1; size: once; DNA: TGTGCCAGCAGCCACAAACCCCCGCCCGCGGGGGGGCCGTACAATGAGCAGTTCTTC; CDR3: CASSHKPPPAGGPYNEQFF
D: NA; V: TRBV2; J: TRBJ2-1; size: once; DNA: TGTGCCAGCAGTGAATCCCAATACAATGAGCAGTTCTTC; CDR3: CASSESQYNEQFF
D: NA; V: TRBV2; J: TRBJ2-7; size: NA; DNA: TGTGCCAGCAGTGAAGCCGGGACTTCTTTCTACGAGCAGTACTTC; CDR3: CASSEAGTSFYEQYF
D: NA; V: TRBV15; J: TRBJ2-2; size: NA; DNA: TGTGCCACCAGCAGAGATCTCAGGACAGACAACACCGGGGAGCTGTTTTTT; CDR3: CATSRDLRTDNTGELFF
D: NA; V: TRBV4-1; J: TRBJ1-6; size: NA; DNA: TGCGCCAGCAGCCTCCCGCCCTCCCGGCGTTCACCCCTCCACTTT; CDR3: CASSLPPSRRSPLHF
D: NA; V: TRBV7-2; J: TRBJ2-1; size: few; DNA: TGTGCCAGCAGCTTAAGTGCGGGCAATGAGCAGTTCTTC; CDR3: CASSLSAGNEQFF
D: NA; V: TRBV4-2; J: TRBJ2-2; size: NA; DNA: TGTGCCAGCAGCCAAGCTACAGGGAGCGCCACCGGGGAGCTGTTTTTT; CDR3: CASSQATGSATGELFF
D: NA; V: TRBV9; J: TRBJ2-7; size: NA; DNA: TGTGCCAGCAGCAAGACCCTAGGGGCCCCCTACGAGCAGTACTTC; CDR3: CASSKTLGAPYEQYF